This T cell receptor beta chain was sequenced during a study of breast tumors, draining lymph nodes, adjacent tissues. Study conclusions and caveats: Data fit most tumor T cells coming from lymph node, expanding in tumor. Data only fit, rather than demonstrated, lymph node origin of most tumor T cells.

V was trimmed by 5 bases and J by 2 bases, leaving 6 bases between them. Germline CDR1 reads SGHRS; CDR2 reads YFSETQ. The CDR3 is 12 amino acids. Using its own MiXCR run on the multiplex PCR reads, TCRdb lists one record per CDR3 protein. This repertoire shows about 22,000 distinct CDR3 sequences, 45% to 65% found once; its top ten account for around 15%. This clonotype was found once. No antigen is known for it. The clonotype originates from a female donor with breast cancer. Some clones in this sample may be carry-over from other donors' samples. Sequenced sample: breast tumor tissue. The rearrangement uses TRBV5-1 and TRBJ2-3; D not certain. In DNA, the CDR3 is TGCGCCAGCAGGGAAAACACAGATACGCAGTATTTT. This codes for CASRENTDTQYF.